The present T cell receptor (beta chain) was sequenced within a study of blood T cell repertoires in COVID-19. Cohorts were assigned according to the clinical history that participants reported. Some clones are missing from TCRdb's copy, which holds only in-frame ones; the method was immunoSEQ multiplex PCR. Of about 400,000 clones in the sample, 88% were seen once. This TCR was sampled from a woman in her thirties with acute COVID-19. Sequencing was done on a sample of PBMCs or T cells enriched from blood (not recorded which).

CDR3 DNA sequence: TGTGCTAGTGGTTTGGCCAGGCTCTCTGGAAACACCATATATTTT. As protein: CASGLARLSGNTIYF. The gene calls are TRBV12-5 and TRBJ1-3, with no clear D. The germline CDR1 and CDR2 sequences are LGHNT and FRNRAP. CDR3 size: 15 residues. Trimming cost V 1 base and J 0 bases, with 7 bases left between them.